Below, 4 T cell receptor beta chains from the same sample are listed, as sequenced in a study of T cell responses to AZD1222 COVID-19 vaccine. The assay was immunoSEQ multiplex PCR, and TCRdb's table has in-frame clones only and misses some. The table includes about 86,000 clones, 70% to 80% detected once. The sample was peripheral blood, taken on day 0 of AZD1222 vaccination. The receptors were sampled from an adult in good health.

The rearrangement joins TRBV6-2 or TRBV6-3 to TRBJ2-5; a possible D gene is TRBD1 (6 bases). The CDR3 sequence is 14 residues long. The germline CDR1 and CDR2 sequences are MNHEY and SVGEGT. Trimming pared 6 bases from V and 2 bases from J, leaving 13 bases between. The CDR3 protein is CASSQGGNQETQYF. CDR3 nucleotides: TGTGCCAGCAGCCAAGGGGGAAATCAAGAGACCCAGTACTTC.

The chain links TRBV6-2 or TRBV6-3 to TRBJ2-1; 12 bases are a match to TRBD1. Germline V gene sequence: CDR1 MNHEY, CDR2 SVGEGT. The CDR3 has 18 amino acids. With 0 bases clipped from V and 9 bases from J, the junction kept 12 bases outside the gene matches. The CDR3 here is CASSYSLGGQGARSEQFF. The CDR3 coding sequence is TGTGCCAGCAGTTACTCCTTGGGGGGACAGGGGGCGCGAAGTGAGCAGTTCTTC.

J is TRBJ1-2 and V is TRBV30; D possibly corresponds to TRBD1 (5 bases). Per the germline V gene, CDR1 is GTSNPN and CDR2 is SVGIG (reference sequence). The CDR3 runs 14 residues. The ends were cut back, 4 bases at V and 6 bases at J, with 18 bases in the middle. CDR3 protein: CAWKEVGVMDGYTF. CDR3 DNA sequence: TGTGCCTGGAAGGAAGTGGGGGTTATGGATGGCTACACCTTC.

The J gene is TRBJ2-1, the V gene TRBV19; D uncertain. The CDR3 is 15 amino acids. The V end was cut by 1 base, the J end by 2 bases, with 9 bases between. Germline values: CDR1 LNHDA, CDR2 SQIVND (reference sequence). The CDR3 nucleotides read TGTGCCAGTAGTATAGGCGACTCACCCTACAATGAGCAGTTCTTC. It is translated as CASSIGDSPYNEQFF.